This T cell receptor (beta chain) was captured by sequencing in a study of T cells in Graves' hyperthyroidism and ophthalmopathy. RNA transcripts provided the source from which TCR beta CDR3 regions were amplified. First-round RT-PCR with HTBI primers amplified the TCR CDR3 region. TCRdb re-called the multiplex PCR reads with MiXCR, one entry per CDR3 protein. The data hold more than 40,000 distinct CDR3 sequences, with about 52% observed a single time. In this sample, this clonotype turned up many times. From germline, CDR1 is SEHNR and CDR2 FQNEAQ (reference sequence). There are 15 residues in the CDR3. Trimming took 1 base from V and 2 from J, leaving 12 bases between them.

J is TRBJ2-7 and V is TRBV7-9; maybe TRBD1 (6 bases). Sequences were obtained from peripheral blood or thyroid tissue (not recorded which). This clonotype was sampled from a woman in her forties or fifties with Graves' hyperthyroidism. The CDR3 nucleotides are TGTGCCAGCAGCTTAGTTGAGGGACAAACCTACGAGCAGTACTTC. Protein product: CASSLVEGQTYEQYF.